Below are 18 T cell receptor beta chains sequenced from a single sample in a study of T cell responses to AZD1222 COVID-19 vaccine. Using immunoSEQ multiplex PCR, the repertoire was profiled, and TCRdb retains in-frame clones only, with some absent. The sample has some 120,000 clones; over 90% are singletons. Sample: peripheral blood, taken on day 0 of AZD1222 vaccination. The receptors shown here come from an adult in good health.

On this clone itself: Within the sample, other DNA sequences also encode this same CDR3. The chain links TRBV7-2 to TRBJ2-5; D tentatively reads TRBD1 or TRBD2 (6 bases each). The CDR3 contains 13 residues. Germline V CDR1 and CDR2: SGHTA, FQGNSA. The V end was cut by 1 base, the J end by 5 bases, with 8 bases between. CDR3 sequence reads: CASSLVGGETQYF. The CDR3 bases are TGTGCCAGCAGCTTAGTAGGGGGGGAGACCCAGTACTTC.

This rearrangement joins TRBV6-5 to TRBJ2-2; D gene unclear. This CDR3 region has 12 residues. CDR1 and CDR2 from the germline V gene are MNHEY and SVGAGI. Trimming removed 5 bases at V and 4 bases at J, with 5 bases between. CDR3 loop: CASSSVTGELFF. CDR3 bases: TGTGCCAGCAGTAGCGTCACCGGGGAGCTGTTTTTT.

The rearrangement joins TRBV11-3 to TRBJ1-1; D unresolved. V shed 4 bases and J shed 5 bases, with 11 bases lying between them. CDR3 length: 13 residues. The germline gives CDR1 SGHNT, CDR2 YENEEA. DNA of the CDR3: TGTGCCAGCAGCTCCGGCACGGGGACTGAAGCTTTCTTT. This translates into CASSSGTGTEAFF. Full variable domain (rest looked up from reference TRBV11-3 and TRBJ1-1): EAGVVQSPRYKIIEKKQPVAFWCNPISGHNTLYWYLQNLGQGPELLIRYENEEAVDDSQLPKDRFSAERLKGVDSTLKIQPAELGDSAVYLCASSSGTGTEAFFGQGTRLTVV.

The chain couples TRBV5-1 to TRBJ1-2; 7 bases agree with TRBD1. Unmatched junction bases numbered 8, after V lost 0 bases and J lost 6 bases. The CDR3 is 15 amino acids. The germline CDR1 and CDR2 sequences are SGHRS and YFSETQ. In DNA, the CDR3 is TGCGCCAGCAGCTTGGCCTCGGACAGGTGGAATGGCTACACCTTC. The encoded protein is CASSLASDRWNGYTF. Full variable domain (missing parts from reference TRBV5-1 and TRBJ1-2): KAGVTQTPRYLIKTRGQQVTLSCSPISGHRSVSWYQQTPGQGLQFLFEYFSETQRNKGNFPGRFSGRQFSNSRSEMNVSTLELGDSALYLCASSLASDRWNGYTFGSGTRLTVV.

Here the CDR3 reads CASSLGQNYGYTF. In DNA form, the CDR3 reads TGTGCCAGCAGCTTGGGTCAGAACTATGGCTACACCTTC. The chain recombines TRBV9 with TRBJ1-2; no firm D call. Germline lookup yields CDR1 SGDLS and CDR2 YYNGEE. There are 13 residues in the CDR3. Trimming shortened V by 4 bases and J by 2 bases, and 9 bases separated the two germline ends.

This chain joins TRBV9 and TRBJ2-2; TRBD2 agrees at 7 bases. Trimming removed 7 bases from V and 5 bases from J; junction bases left unmatched: 2. Germline V gene data show CDR1 as SGDLS and CDR2 as YYNGEE. The CDR3 is made up of 12 amino acids. CDR3 sequence (DNA): TGTGCCAGCGGGAGGGATACCGGGGAGCTGTTTTTT. Translated: CASGRDTGELFF.

The chain links TRBV27 to TRBJ2-6; D unresolved. V was clipped by 4 bases and J by 4 bases, with 8 bases between them. This CDR3 is built from 14 residues. Germline CDR1 reads MNHEY; CDR2 reads SMNVEV (reference sequence). The CDR3 loop reads CASSSAAGANVLTF. The CDR3 nucleotides are TGTGCCAGCAGTTCCGCGGCAGGGGCCAACGTCCTGACTTTC.

The chain employs TRBV28 and TRBJ2-7; 7 nucleotides line up with TRBD2. Unmatched junction bases numbered 7, after V lost 5 bases and J lost 0 bases. This CDR3 contains 15 residues. Germline CDR1 and CDR2: MDHEN and SYDVKM. In DNA form, the CDR3 reads TGTGCCAGCAGTACGGGGGGAGCCGACTCCTACGAGCAGTACTTC. Translation gives CASSTGGADSYEQYF.

The V gene is TRBV27, the J gene TRBJ2-4; TRBD1 matches at 9 bases. Germline values: CDR1 MNHEY, CDR2 SMNVEV (reference sequence). The V segment lost 5 bases and the J segment 3 bases; nucleotides outside the gene matches: 11. This CDR3 is built from 17 residues. The CDR3 DNA is TGTGCCAGCAGTCCCTACCCACAGGGGGCTAGCAAAAACATTCAGTACTTC. Amino acids: CASSPYPQGASKNIQYF.

In the case of this clone: This specimen includes other DNA sequences encoding the same CDR3. This chain connects TRBV6-5 to TRBJ2-2; TRBD2 might be the D (5 bases). V dropped 2 bases and J dropped 5 bases, with 9 bases sitting between them. The CDR3 is 14 residues long. CDR1 is MNHEY and CDR2 is SVGAGI in the germline V gene. CDR3 nucleotides: TGTGCCAGCAGTTACGATTCGGGGACCGGGGAGCTGTTTTTT. Protein product: CASSYDSGTGELFF.

The chain uses TRBV6-2 or TRBV6-3 and TRBJ1-1; D gene ambiguous. Germline V gene lookup returns CDR1 MNHEY and CDR2 SVGEGT. CDR3 size: 13 residues. V lost 2 bases to trimming and J lost 4 bases, with 8 bases between them. The CDR3: CASSYLLGTEAFF. The CDR3 coding sequence is TGTGCCAGCAGTTACCTTCTGGGCACTGAAGCTTTCTTT.

The rearrangement joins TRBV11-1 to TRBJ1-1; TRBD1 matches at 7 bases. The CDR3 has 15 residues. Germline trimming cut 5 bases from V and 1 base from J; bases unmatched to any gene: 7. The V gene's germline CDR1 is SGHAT and CDR2 FQDESV (reference sequence). DNA for the CDR3: TGTGCCAGCAGCCCGACGGAGGGGGCGAACACTGAAGCTTTCTTT. Its protein product is CASSPTEGANTEAFF.

The chain has TRBV4-2 and TRBJ1-1; D call uncertain. Germline CDR1 reads LGHNA; CDR2 reads YNFKEQ. V was trimmed by 0 bases and J by 8 bases, leaving 7 bases between them. This CDR3 comprises 12 residues. As DNA, the CDR3 is TGTGCCAGCAGCCAAGATTTTGGGGAAGCTTTCTTT. Its translation is CASSQDFGEAFF.

This chain joins TRBV5-6 and TRBJ1-5; D gene uncertain. Germline CDR1 SGHDT, CDR2 YYEEEE. V was clipped by 2 bases and J by 4 bases, with 4 bases between them. This CDR3 has 12 residues. This chain's CDR3 is CASSFRNQPQHF. The CDR3 DNA reads TGTGCCAGCAGCTTTCGGAATCAGCCCCAGCATTTT.

The chain recombines TRBV18 with TRBJ1-1; D uncertain. Germline assignment: CDR1 KGHSH and CDR2 LQKENI. This CDR3 spans 15 amino acids. V was trimmed by 0 bases and J by 5 bases, leaving 13 bases between them. In DNA form, the CDR3 reads TGTGCCAGCTCACCACCGGCAGTTGAAAGGACTGAAGCTTTCTTT. Its translation is CASSPPAVERTEAFF. The variable domain in full, with the rest retrieved from reference TRBV18 and TRBJ1-1, is NAGVMQNPRHLVRRRGQEARLRCSPMKGHSHVYWYRQLPEEGLKFMVYLQKENIIDESGMPKERFSAEFPKEGPSILRIQQVVRGDSAAYFCASSPPAVERTEAFFGQGTRLTVV.

The V gene is TRBV11-2, the J gene TRBJ2-7; 10 bases are a match to TRBD2. This CDR3 comprises 13 residues. J gave up 4 bases and V 5 bases, and 2 bases lay outside the gene matches. CDR1 is SGHAT, CDR2 FQNNGV, per germline. The CDR3 spells CASSTGLAYEQYF. The CDR3 DNA reads as TGTGCCAGCAGCACGGGACTAGCGTACGAGCAGTACTTC.

The chain combines TRBV13 with TRBJ1-3; 7 nucleotides align to TRBD1. The V gene end was trimmed by 3 bases and the J gene end by 1 base; junction bases not matched to a gene: 0. This CDR3 region has 14 residues. Germline V CDR1 and CDR2: PRHDT, FYEKMQ (reference sequence). CDR3 DNA: TGTGCCAGCAGCTTCAGGGGGTCTGGAAACACCATATATTTT. Its translation: CASSFRGSGNTIYF.

This chain joins TRBV4-1 and TRBJ1-5; TRBD1 matches 8 bases. The CDR3 loop spans 15 amino acids. J was trimmed by 6 bases and V by 5 bases; bases with no gene match: 9. The germline V gene has CDR1 MGHRA and CDR2 YSYEKL. The CDR3 here is CASSTGTGVSQPQHF. The CDR3 DNA reads as TGCGCCAGCAGCACAGGGACAGGCGTTTCTCAGCCCCAGCATTTT.